Below are 27 T cell receptor beta chains sequenced from a single sample in a study of cytomegalovirus exposure and HLA in healthy donors. In the PCR, 60 Vbeta and 13 Jbeta primers were used. Some clones are missing from TCRdb's copy, which holds only in-frame ones; the method was immunoSEQ multiplex PCR. In all, the sample yields 150,000 to 200,000 clones. The material sequenced was PBMCs. All receptors come from a woman aged 18-29 years in good health and CMV-seropositive.

The chain uses TRBV5-1 and TRBJ2-5; a weak D match, TRBD1 (5 bases). The J call is uncertain, as TRBJ2-7 better fits the DNA end. From germline, CDR1 is SGHRS and CDR2 YFSETQ. The CDR3 has 14 residues. The CDR3 protein is CASSGEKGSYEQYF. The DNA for the CDR3 is TGCGCCAGCAGCGGGGAAAAGGGGTCCTACGAGCAGTACTTC.

This chain uses TRBV4-2 with TRBJ2-2; D is ambiguous. The germline V and J ends were trimmed by 0 bases and 4 bases, with 6 bases remaining between them. From germline, CDR1 is LGHNA and CDR2 YNFKEQ. The CDR3 has 14 amino acids. The chain's CDR3 is CASSQDPSTGELFF. The CDR3 DNA follows: TGTGCCAGCAGCCAAGATCCCAGCACCGGGGAGCTGTTTTTT.

The rearrangement joins TRBV4-1 to TRBJ2-7; no definite D call. V lost 0 bases and J lost 0, with 9 bases in between. The germline gives CDR1 MGHRA, CDR2 YSYEKL. The CDR3 runs to 15 residues. The CDR3 DNA reads TGCGCCAGCAGCCAAGACGGCGGTAGCTCCTACGAGCAGTACTTC. It yields the protein CASSQDGGSSYEQYF.

The chain recombines TRBV4-3 with TRBJ1-4; no firm D call. The CDR3 has 15 amino acids. Germline lookup yields CDR1 LGHNA and CDR2 YSLEER. The V end lost 1 base, the J end lost 8 bases, and 14 bases lay between the germline ends. In nucleotides, the CDR3 is TGCGCCAGCAGCCAAGGAGGTGAGGGTTGGGAAAAACTGTTTTTT. Its translation is CASSQGGEGWEKLFF.

V is TRBV5-1 and J is TRBJ1-1; TRBD1 matches at 9 bases. Per germline, CDR1 SGHRS and CDR2 YFSETQ. There are 14 residues in the CDR3. Trimming cost V 4 bases and J 4 bases; bases outside gene matches: 5. The CDR3 coding sequence is TGCGCCAGCAGCGACCAGACAGGGGGCACTGAAGCTTTCTTT. Protein sequence: CASSDQTGGTEAFF.

The chain links TRBV2 to TRBJ2-2, with 10 bases matching TRBD2. Germline V gene data show CDR1 as SNHLY and CDR2 as FYNNEI. The CDR3 runs 17 residues. Trimming cost V 4 bases and J 0 bases; bases outside gene matches: 5. This chain's CDR3 is CASSGQREGANTGELFF. As DNA, the CDR3 is TGTGCCAGCAGTGGACAGCGGGAGGGAGCGAACACCGGGGAGCTGTTTTTT.

The V gene is TRBV13, the J gene TRBJ2-6; D uncertain. The CDR3 length is 16 residues. Trimming took 2 bases from V and 0 from J, leaving 8 bases between them. Germline CDR1 is PRHDT and CDR2 is FYEKMQ (reference sequence). This CDR3 is CASSLFSGSGANVLTF. The CDR3 DNA follows: TGTGCCAGCAGCTTATTCAGTGGCTCTGGGGCCAACGTCCTGACTTTC.

V gene TRBV6-5 combines with J gene TRBJ1-4, with TRBD1 identical over 7 bases. The ends lost 9 bases at V and 5 bases at J; junction bases unmatched: 3. CDR1 MNHEY and CDR2 SVGAGI come from the germline V gene. The CDR3 runs 12 residues. CDR3 sequence reads: CASGTVNEKLFF. The CDR3 DNA follows: TGTGCCAGTGGGACAGTAAATGAAAAACTGTTTTTT.

J is TRBJ2-5 and V is TRBV6-5; 7 bases align to TRBD2. The J call is doubtful: the DNA matches TRBJ2-7 better. CDR3 length equals 13 residues. Germline lookup yields CDR1 MNHEY and CDR2 SVGAGI. CDR3 loop: CASRNGGGYEQYF. CDR3 sequence (DNA): TGTGCCAGCAGGAATGGCGGGGGCTACGAGCAGTACTTC.

The genes are TRBV7-2 and TRBJ2-3; the D is unclear. The V end was cut by 4 bases, the J end by 0 bases, with 8 bases between. Germline-derived CDR1 and CDR2 are SGHTA and FQGNSA. The length of the CDR3 is 14 residues. CDR3 in DNA: TGTGCCAGCAGCTCGGCGGTTAGCACAGATACGCAGTATTTT. This gives the protein CASSSAVSTDTQYF.

V is TRBV6-5 and J is TRBJ1-5; possibly TRBD1 for D (6 bases). The CDR3 covers 15 residues. From germline, CDR1 is MNHEY and CDR2 SVGAGI. The V end lost 3 bases, the J end lost 6 bases, and 15 bases lay between the germline ends. DNA for the CDR3: TGTGCCAGCAGTTATACAGGGTCGTCAGGTCAGCCCCAGCATTTT. It is translated as CASSYTGSSGQPQHF.

This sequence joins TRBV6-1 and TRBJ1-2, with 8 positions matching TRBD1. The CDR3 has 16 amino acids. Per the germline V gene, CDR1 is MNHNS and CDR2 is SASEGT. V lost 2 bases and J lost 4; bases outside the gene matches: 9. The CDR3 coding sequence is TGTGCCAGCAGTGAAAGGCCAGGGGGCAAGGTCTATGGCTACACCTTC. It translates to CASSERPGGKVYGYTF.

On this clone itself: This sample includes further DNA sequences coding for the same CDR3. The chain is built from TRBV13 and TRBJ1-2, with a weak D call TRBD1 (5 bases). Germline CDR1 PRHDT, CDR2 FYEKMQ (reference sequence). The CDR3 extends over 15 amino acids. Trimming took 4 bases from V and 4 from J, leaving 16 bases between them. CDR3 bases: TGTGCCAGCAGCTCCCGCGGGGACGAGGTCTATGGCTACACCTTC. Translating gives CASSSRGDEVYGYTF. Drawing the rest from reference TRBV13 and TRBJ1-2, the complete variable domain is AAGVIQSPRHLIKEKRETATLKCYPIPRHDTVYWYQQGPGQDPQFLISFYEKMQSDKGSIPDRFSAQQFSDYHSELNMSSLELGDSALYFCASSSRGDEVYGYTFGSGTRLTVV.

The rearrangement joins TRBV6-6 to TRBJ1-4; a possible D gene is TRBD1 (6 bases). CDR1 and CDR2 (germline): MNHNY, SVGAGI (reference sequence). The CDR3 loop spans 15 amino acids. Trimming left V 5 bases short and J 6 bases short, with 16 bases between. CDR3: CASSKIQGADEKLFF. CDR3 coding DNA: TGTGCCAGCAGTAAAATACAGGGAGCGGATGAAAAACTGTTTTTT.

J is TRBJ2-1 and V is TRBV10-3; 14 positions match TRBD2. This CDR3 contains 18 residues. The germline V gene has CDR1 ENHRY and CDR2 SYGVKD. With 2 bases clipped from V and 6 bases from J, the junction kept 9 bases outside the gene matches. CDR3 DNA sequence: TGTGCCATCAGTGAGCCCGAGCCGACTAGCGGGGGGGCCAATGAGCAGTTCTTC. Protein sequence: CAISEPEPTSGGANEQFF.

The chain employs TRBV29-1 and TRBJ2-2; 10 bases match TRBD2. There are 14 residues in the CDR3. The trim removed 3 bases at V and 3 bases at J, leaving 1 base unmatched. The germline V gene has CDR1 SQVTM and CDR2 ANQGSEA. CDR3 in DNA: TGCAGCGTTGAGCTAGCGGGAGACACCGGGGAGCTGTTTTTT. It encodes CSVELAGDTGELFF.

This chain joins TRBV6-5 and TRBJ2-7; the D gene is possibly TRBD2 (6 bases). Germline values: CDR1 MNHEY, CDR2 SVGAGI. The CDR3 length is 14 residues. V dropped 6 bases and J dropped 2 bases, with 14 bases sitting between them. CDR3 amino acids: CASSSPGLTYEQYF. The DNA for the CDR3 is TGTGCCAGCAGCTCCCCCGGACTAACCTACGAGCAGTACTTC.

The chain has TRBV6-5 and TRBJ2-5; 8 nucleotides agree with TRBD2. V was clipped by 2 bases and J by 4 bases; unmatched bases: 6. The CDR3 runs to 15 residues. Per germline, CDR1 MNHEY and CDR2 SVGAGI. The CDR3 here is CASSYPGGGAETQYF. The CDR3 DNA reads as TGTGCCAGCAGTTACCCCGGGGGGGGAGCAGAGACCCAGTACTTC.

The chain recombines TRBV6-5 with TRBJ1-5; D gene ambiguous. Looked up from germline, CDR1 is MNHEY and CDR2 is SVGAGI. Trimming took 2 bases from V and 5 from J, leaving 10 bases between them. CDR3 length: 14 residues. The DNA of the CDR3 is TGTGCCAGCAGTTACCGTATCGGTGATCAGCCCCAGCATTTT. Amino acid sequence: CASSYRIGDQPQHF.

The chain has TRBV27 and TRBJ1-4; D might be TRBD1 (6 bases). The germline V and J ends were trimmed by 1 base and 8 bases, with 14 bases remaining between them. This CDR3 spans 15 amino acids. In germline, CDR1 is MNHEY, CDR2 SMNVEV (reference sequence). CDR3 nucleotides: TGTGCCAGCAGTTTATTTTCCCAGGGGCGAGAAAAACTGTTTTTT. Translation: CASSLFSQGREKLFF.

This chain connects TRBV18 to TRBJ1-5; 9 bases line up with TRBD1. Germline V lookup: CDR1 KGHSH, CDR2 LQKENI. The CDR3 has 15 amino acids. The junction had 6 bases not matched to a gene; V was cut back by 8 bases and J by 1 base. CDR3 sequence reads: CASRGDRASNQPQHF. CDR3 bases: TGTGCCAGCCGAGGGGACAGGGCCAGCAATCAGCCCCAGCATTTT. Together with reference TRBV18 and TRBJ1-5, the CDR3 gives the full variable domain: NAGVMQNPRHLVRRRGQEARLRCSPMKGHSHVYWYRQLPEEGLKFMVYLQKENIIDESGMPKERFSAEFPKEGPSILRIQQVVRGDSAAYFCASRGDRASNQPQHFGDGTRLSIL.

The chain recombines TRBV6-5 with TRBJ1-1; D call uncertain. The CDR3 extends over 11 amino acids. Between the trimmed V and J ends, which lost 6 bases and 2 bases, there was a span of 4 bases. Germline CDR1 and CDR2: MNHEY and SVGAGI. In nucleotides, the CDR3 is TGTGCCAGCAGCCGTAACACTGAAGCTTTCTTT. Amino acids: CASSRNTEAFF.

The chain joins TRBV19 to TRBJ2-5; 7 positions agree with TRBD1. Germline loops: CDR1 LNHDA, CDR2 SQIVND (reference sequence). V was pared by 6 bases and J by 0 bases, with 4 bases of the junction left unmatched. The CDR3 runs 14 residues. This chain's CDR3 is CASSRDRDQETQYF. The DNA of the CDR3 is TGTGCCAGTAGCCGTGACAGGGACCAAGAGACCCAGTACTTC. Full variable domain (remainder filled in from reference TRBV19 and TRBJ2-5): DGGITQSPKYLFRKEGQNVTLSCEQNLNHDAMYWYRQDPGQGLRLIYYSQIVNDFQKGDIAEGYSVSREKKESFPLTVTSAQKNPTAFYLCASSRDRDQETQYFGPGTRLLVL.

As concerns this clone: The junction does not match germline at one end; this may be a read error. The chain is built from TRBV5-8 and TRBJ2-7; 7 bases line up with TRBD1. CDR3 size: 13 residues. Germline V gives CDR1 SGHTS, CDR2 YDEGEE. This chain's CDR3 is CASSLTGAYAQYF. In nucleotides, the CDR3 is TGTGCCAGCAGCTTGACAGGGGCCTACGCGCAGTACTTC.

The chain links TRBV10-1 to TRBJ1-3; D not resolved. The germline V and J ends were trimmed by 5 bases and 0 bases, with 11 bases remaining between them. The CDR3 consists of 15 residues. Germline V gene sequence: CDR1 WNHNN, CDR2 SYGVQD (reference sequence). CDR3: CASSSSGHSGNTIYF. The CDR3 DNA reads TGCGCCAGCAGTAGTTCGGGTCACTCTGGAAACACCATATATTTT.

The chain has TRBV7-8 and TRBJ1-2; 7 bases map to TRBD1. There are 13 residues in the CDR3. V was pared by 5 bases and J by 4 bases, with 4 bases of the junction left unmatched. Germline V lookup: CDR1 SGHVS, CDR2 FQNEAQ. The CDR3 sequence: CASSVGQSYGYTF. In DNA form, the CDR3 reads TGTGCCAGCAGCGTGGGACAGTCCTATGGCTACACCTTC.

The V call is TRBV5-6, the J call TRBJ2-5, with 15 bases lining up with TRBD2. Per the germline V gene, CDR1 is SGHDT and CDR2 is YYEEEE. The CDR3 consists of 17 residues. V trimming: 3 bases; J trimming: 11 bases; junction bases outside the gene matches: 14. CDR3 bases: TGTGCCAGCAGCTGGGGACTAGCGGGAGGAGGCTTGGGGGAGCAGTACTTC. Encoded protein: CASSWGLAGGGLGEQYF.